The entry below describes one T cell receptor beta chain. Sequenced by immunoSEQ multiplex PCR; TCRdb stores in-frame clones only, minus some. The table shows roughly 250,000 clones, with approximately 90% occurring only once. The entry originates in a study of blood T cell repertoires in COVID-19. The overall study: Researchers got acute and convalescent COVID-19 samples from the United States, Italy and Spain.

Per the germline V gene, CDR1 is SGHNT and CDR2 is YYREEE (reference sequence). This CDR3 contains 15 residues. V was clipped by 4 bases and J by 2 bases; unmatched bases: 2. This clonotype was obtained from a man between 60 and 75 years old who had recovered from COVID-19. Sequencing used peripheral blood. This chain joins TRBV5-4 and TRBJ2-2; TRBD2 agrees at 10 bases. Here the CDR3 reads CASSSGGGNTGELFF. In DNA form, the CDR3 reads TGTGCCAGCAGCAGCGGGGGGGGTAACACCGGGGAGCTGTTTTTT.